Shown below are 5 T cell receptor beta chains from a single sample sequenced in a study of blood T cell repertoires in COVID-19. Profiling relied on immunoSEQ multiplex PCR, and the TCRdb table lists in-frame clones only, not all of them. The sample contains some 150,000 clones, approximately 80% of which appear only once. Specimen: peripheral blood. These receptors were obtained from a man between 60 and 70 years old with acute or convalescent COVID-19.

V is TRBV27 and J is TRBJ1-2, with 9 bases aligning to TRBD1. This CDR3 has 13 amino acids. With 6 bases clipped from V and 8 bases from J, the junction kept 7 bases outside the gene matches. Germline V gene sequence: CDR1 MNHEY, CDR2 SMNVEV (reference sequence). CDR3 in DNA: TGTGCCAGCAGAAGACAGGGGGTTTGGGGCTACACCTTC. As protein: CASRRQGVWGYTF.

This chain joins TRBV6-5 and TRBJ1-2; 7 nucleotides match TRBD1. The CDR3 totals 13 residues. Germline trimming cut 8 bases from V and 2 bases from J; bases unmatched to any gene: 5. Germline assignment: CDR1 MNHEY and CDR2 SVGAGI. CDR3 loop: CASGNRGNYGYTF. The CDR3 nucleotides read TGTGCCAGCGGGAACAGGGGAAACTATGGCTACACCTTC.

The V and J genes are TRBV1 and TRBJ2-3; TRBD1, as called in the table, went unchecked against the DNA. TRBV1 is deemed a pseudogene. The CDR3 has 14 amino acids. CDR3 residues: CTSPQDALSLTQYF. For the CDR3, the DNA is TGCACCAGCCCCCAGGATGCTCTGTCATTGACGCAGTATTTT.

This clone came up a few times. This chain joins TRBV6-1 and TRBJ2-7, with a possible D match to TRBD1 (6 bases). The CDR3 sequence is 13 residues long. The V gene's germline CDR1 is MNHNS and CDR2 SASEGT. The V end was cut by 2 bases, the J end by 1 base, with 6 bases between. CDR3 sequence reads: CASSEQGSYEQYF. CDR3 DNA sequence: TGTGCCAGCAGTGAACAGGGGTCCTACGAGCAGTACTTC.

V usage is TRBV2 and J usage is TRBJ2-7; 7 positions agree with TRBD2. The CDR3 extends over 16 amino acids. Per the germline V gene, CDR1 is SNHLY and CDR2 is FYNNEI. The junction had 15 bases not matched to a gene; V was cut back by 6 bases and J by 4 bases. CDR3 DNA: TGTGCCAGCAGACCTACGTTGGGGCTAGCGGTATACGAGCAGTACTTC. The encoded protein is CASRPTLGLAVYEQYF.